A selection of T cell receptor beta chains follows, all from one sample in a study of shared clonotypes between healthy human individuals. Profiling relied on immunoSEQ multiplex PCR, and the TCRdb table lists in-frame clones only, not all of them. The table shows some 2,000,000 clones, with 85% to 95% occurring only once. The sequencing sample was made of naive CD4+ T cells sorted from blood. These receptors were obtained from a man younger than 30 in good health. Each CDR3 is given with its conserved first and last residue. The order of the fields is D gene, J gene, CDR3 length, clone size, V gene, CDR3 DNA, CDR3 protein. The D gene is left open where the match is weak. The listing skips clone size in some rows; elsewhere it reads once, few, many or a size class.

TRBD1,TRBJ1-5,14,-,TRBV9,TGTGCCAGCAGCGCGGACAGGGGAGATCAGCCCCAGCATTTT,CASSADRGDQPQHF
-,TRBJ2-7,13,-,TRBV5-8,TGTGCCAGCAGCCTAAGACCCGGCTACGAGCAGTACTTC,CASSLRPGYEQYF
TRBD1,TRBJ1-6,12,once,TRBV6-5,TGTGCCAGCGGGACAGGGCCTTCACCCCTCCACTTT,CASGTGPSPLHF
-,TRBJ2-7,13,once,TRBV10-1,TGCGCCAGCAGTGAGGAACCTGCCTACGAGCAGTACTTC,CASSEEPAYEQYF
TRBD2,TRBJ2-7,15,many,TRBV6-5,TGTGCCAGCAGTTACTCGGCGGGAGGCTCCTACGAGCAGTACTTC,CASSYSAGGSYEQYF
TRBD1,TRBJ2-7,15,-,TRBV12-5,TGTGCTAGTGGTTCCCCCAAGACAGGGGGCCACGAGCAGTACTTC,CASGSPKTGGHEQYF
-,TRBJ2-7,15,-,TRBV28,TGTGCCAGCCAAGGGGCAGGGGACGCCCTCTACGAGCAGTACTTC,CASQGAGDALYEQYF
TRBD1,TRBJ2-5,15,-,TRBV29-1,TGCAGCGTTGGGGCAGGGACAGGGTGGGGAGAGACCCAGTACTTC,CSVGAGTGWGETQYF
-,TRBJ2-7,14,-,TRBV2,TGTGCCAGCAACCCAGGTGAGGGGTATCACGAGCAGTACTTC,CASNPGEGYHEQYF
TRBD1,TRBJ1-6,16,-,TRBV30,TGTGCCTGGACCTCCGTAGACAGGGTAGGATATTCACCCCTCCACTTT,CAWTSVDRVGYSPLHF
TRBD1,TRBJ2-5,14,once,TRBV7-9,TGTGCCAGCAGTTCTGACAGGGGCGGAGAGACCCAGTACTTC,CASSSDRGGETQYF
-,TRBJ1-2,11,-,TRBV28,TGTGCCAGCAGTCCAGACTATGGCTACACCTTC,CASSPDYGYTF
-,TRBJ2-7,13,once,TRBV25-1,TGTGCCAGCAGTGAATTGGAGGGGGCTATACAGTACTTC,CASSELEGAIQYF
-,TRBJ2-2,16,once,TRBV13,TGTGCCAGCAGCTTAGAGGTCAGGACCTTCACCGGGGAGCTGTTTTTT,CASSLEVRTFTGELFF
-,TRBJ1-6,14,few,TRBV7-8,TGTGCCAGCAGCTTAGCTGGGGCTAATTCACCCCTCCACTTT,CASSLAGANSPLHF
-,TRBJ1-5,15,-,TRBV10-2,TGCGCCAGCAGTGAGTCTCGTTCGAGCAATCAGCCCCAGCATTTT,CASSESRSSNQPQHF
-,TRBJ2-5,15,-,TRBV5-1,TGCGCCAGCAGCGCTGGAAGGGAAACGCAAGAGACCCAGTACTTC,CASSAGRETQETQYF
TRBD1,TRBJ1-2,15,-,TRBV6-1,TGTGCCAGCAGGTTGACAGGGGATATTAGCTATGGCTACACCTTC,CASRLTGDISYGYTF
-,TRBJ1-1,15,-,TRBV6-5,TGTGCCAGCAGTTACTCGAGGGCCGGGAACACTGAAGCTTTCTTT,CASSYSRAGNTEAFF
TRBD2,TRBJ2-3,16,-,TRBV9,TGTGCCAGCAGCGTAGGAGCGGGAGTTACCACAGATACGCAGTATTTT,CASSVGAGVTTDTQYF
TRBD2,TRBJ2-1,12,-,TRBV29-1,TGCAGCTCTACTAGCGGATACAATGAGCAGTTCTTC,CSSTSGYNEQFF
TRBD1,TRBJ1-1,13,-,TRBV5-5,TGTGCCAGCAGCCCAGGGGGAAACACTGAAGCTTTCTTT,CASSPGGNTEAFF
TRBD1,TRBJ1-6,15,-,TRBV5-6,TGTGCCAGCAGCACCCGGGACAGGCCACGTTCACCCCTCCACTTT,CASSTRDRPRSPLHF
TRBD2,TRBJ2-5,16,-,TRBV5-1,TGCGCCAGCAGCTCGAAAACAGCGGGAGGGCAGAAGACCCAGTACTTC,CASSSKTAGGQKTQYF
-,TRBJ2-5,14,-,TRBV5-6,TGTGCCAGCAGCTTAGGGCAACTACAAGAGACCCAGTACTTC,CASSLGQLQETQYF
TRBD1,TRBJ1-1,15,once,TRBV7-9,TGTGCCAGCAGCTTGGGAGGGGGCGCGAACACTGAAGCTTTCTTT,CASSLGGGANTEAFF
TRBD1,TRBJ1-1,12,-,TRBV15,TGTGCCACCAGCAGAAATACAGGGGACGCTTTCTTT,CATSRNTGDAFF
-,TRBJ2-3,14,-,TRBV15,TGTGCCACCAGCGAAGGGGCAAGCACAGATACGCAGTATTTT,CATSEGASTDTQYF
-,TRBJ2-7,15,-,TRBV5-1,TGCGCCAGCAGGGCGCTAGCCGGTAGCTCCTACGAGCAGTACTTC,CASRALAGSSYEQYF
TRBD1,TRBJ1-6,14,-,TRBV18,TGTGCCAGCTCACCGGGGACAGATAATTCACCCCTCCACTTT,CASSPGTDNSPLHF
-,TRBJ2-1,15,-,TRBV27,TGTGCCAGCAGTTCCGTCCCGGGACTGTCGACCGAGCAGTTCTTC,CASSSVPGLSTEQFF
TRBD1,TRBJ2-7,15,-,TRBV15,TGTGCCACCAGCAGAGGGACAGGGCCAACCTACGAGCAGTACTTC,CATSRGTGPTYEQYF
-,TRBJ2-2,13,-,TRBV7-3,TGTGCCAGCAGCTTATTCCCAACCGGGGAGCTGTTTTTT,CASSLFPTGELFF
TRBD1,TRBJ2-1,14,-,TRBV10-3,TGTGCCATCGCCGGGACAGAGAATTACAATGAGCAGTTCTTC,CAIAGTENYNEQFF
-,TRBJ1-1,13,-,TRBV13,TGTGCCAGCAGCTTAATCCGGGGCACTGAAGCTTTCTTT,CASSLIRGTEAFF
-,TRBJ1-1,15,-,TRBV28,TGTGCCAGCAGAAAACGAGGGGTACGGGATACTGAAGCTTTCTTT,CASRKRGVRDTEAFF
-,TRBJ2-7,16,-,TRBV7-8,TGTGCCAGCAGCTACGGCTCGGGGGCTGGGACCTACGAGCAGTACTTC,CASSYGSGAGTYEQYF
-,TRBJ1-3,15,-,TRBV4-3,TGCGCCAGCAGCCAAGATGACAGCTCTGGAAACACCATATATTTT,CASSQDDSSGNTIYF
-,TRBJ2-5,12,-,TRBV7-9,TGTGCCAGCAGCCCCCGCCAAGAGACCCAGTACTTC,CASSPRQETQYF
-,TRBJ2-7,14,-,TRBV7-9,TGTGCCAGCAGCGCGCCACAGACCGATTACGAGCAGTACTTC,CASSAPQTDYEQYF
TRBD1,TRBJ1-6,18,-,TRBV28,TGTGCCAGCAGCAAGCGCCGGGACAGGAGCTCCTATAATTCACCCCTCCACTTT,CASSKRRDRSSYNSPLHF
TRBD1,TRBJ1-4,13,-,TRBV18,TGTGCCAGCCAGGGGGGGCTGGGTGAAAAACTGTTTTTT,CASQGGLGEKLFF
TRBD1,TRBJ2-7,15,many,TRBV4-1,TGCGCCAGCAGCCAAGGAGTTCAGGGGGCTTACGAGCAGTACTTC,CASSQGVQGAYEQYF
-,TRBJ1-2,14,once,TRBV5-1,TGCGCCAGCAGCTTGGTTAACCAGGAGGGTGGCTACACCTTC,CASSLVNQEGGYTF
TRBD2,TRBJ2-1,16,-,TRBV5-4,TGTGCCAGCAGCTTGGCAAGCGGGAGCTCCTACAATGAGCAGTTCTTC,CASSLASGSSYNEQFF
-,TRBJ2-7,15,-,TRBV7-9,TGTGCCAGCAGCTTAGATGCAGGGCCTCCCTACGAGCAGTACTTC,CASSLDAGPPYEQYF
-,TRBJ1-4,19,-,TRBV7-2,TGTGCCAGCAGCCTCAGGGACTTCGGCCCATCACCAACTAATGAAAAACTGTTTTTT,CASSLRDFGPSPTNEKLFF
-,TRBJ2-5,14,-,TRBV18,TGTGCCAGCTCACCTCCGGGGGGCAGGGAGACCCAGTACTTC,CASSPPGGRETQYF
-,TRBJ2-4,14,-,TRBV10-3,TGTGCCACTGTTCCTGACCTGGCCAAAAACATTCAGTACTTC,CATVPDLAKNIQYF
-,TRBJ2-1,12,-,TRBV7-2,TGTGCCAGCAGCCGACTTAGCGCTGAGCAGTTCTTC,CASSRLSAEQFF
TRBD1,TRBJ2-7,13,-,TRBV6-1,TGTGCCACATCCGGGACAGGAAAATACGAGCAGTACTTC,CATSGTGKYEQYF
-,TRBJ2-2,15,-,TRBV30,TGTGCCTGGAGTGTACTAGGGGGGAACACCGGGGAGCTGTTTTTT,CAWSVLGGNTGELFF
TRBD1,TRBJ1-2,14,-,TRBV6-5,TGTGCCAGCAGTACCCAGGGACAGGGTCATGGCTACACCTTC,CASSTQGQGHGYTF
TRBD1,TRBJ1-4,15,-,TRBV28,TGTGCCAGCAGTTTCTCTTTACAGGGGGCGGGAAAACTGTTTTTT,CASSFSLQGAGKLFF
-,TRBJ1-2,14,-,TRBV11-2,TGTGCCAGCAGCTTAAACCACCTTAACTATGGCTACACCTTC,CASSLNHLNYGYTF